The 4 T cell receptor beta chains given below trace back to one sample, sequenced in a study of cytomegalovirus exposure and HLA in healthy donors. Primers included in the PCR were 60 Vbeta and 13 Jbeta primers. Measured with immunoSEQ multiplex PCR; TCRdb has only the in-frame clones, and not every one. The sample records around 92,000 clones, about four fifths being singletons. The sequenced sample was PBMCs. The receptors derive from a female donor in good health and CMV-seropositive.

The rearrangement joins TRBV6-5 to TRBJ2-3; a possible D gene is TRBD1 (6 bases). Looked up from germline, CDR1 is MNHEY and CDR2 is SVGAGI. V was pared by 5 bases and J by 5 bases, with 11 bases between. The CDR3 runs to 13 residues. CDR3 amino acids: CASSTTGRDTQYF. Here the CDR3 DNA reads TGTGCCAGCAGTACCACAGGGAGAGATACGCAGTATTTT.

The chain has TRBV7-9 and TRBJ1-6, with 10 bases that match TRBD1. The CDR3 covers 15 residues. Germline CDR1 reads SEHNR; CDR2 reads FQNEAQ (reference sequence). J gave up 9 bases and V 1 base, and 3 bases lay outside the gene matches. The DNA of the CDR3 is TGTGCCAGCAGCTTAGGTGGGACAGGGGCTTCACCCCTCCACTTT. Protein sequence: CASSLGGTGASPLHF.

This clone was seen a few times. The chain employs TRBV29-1 and TRBJ1-2; 8 nucleotides line up with TRBD1. The V segment lost 3 bases and the J segment 7 bases; nucleotides outside the gene matches: 4. CDR1 is SQVTM, CDR2 ANQGSEA, per germline. This CDR3 region has 12 residues. The CDR3 region has the DNA TGCAGCGTTGAGCAGGGGGCAGGTGGCTACACCTTC. Its protein product is CSVEQGAGGYTF.

This clone was seen a handful of times. The V gene is TRBV15, the J gene TRBJ1-6; TRBD1 aligns across 9 bases. The germline V gene encodes CDR1 LNHNV and CDR2 YYDKDF (reference sequence). V shed 3 bases and J 6 bases; nucleotides not matched to a gene: 3. This CDR3 comprises 15 residues. The CDR3 bases are TGTGCCACCAGCAGGGACAGGGGTGGTAATTCACCCCTCCACTTT. This gives the protein CATSRDRGGNSPLHF.